The T cell receptor beta chain under discussion was sequenced for a study of vaccination effects on CD4 cells after COVID-19. Overall study results and limits: A shortage of convalescent patients and an absence of early post-infection timepoints characterized the study. Healthy vaccinees showed cross-reactivity with common cold coronaviruses in only 1 of 255 vaccine-induced clones.

Within the ViraFEST assay, antigen-specific CD4+ T cells underwent expansion with viral peptide pools prior to sequencing. CD4+ T cell isolation took place after less than 13 days of culture. It was two doses of either the BNT162b2 or mRNA-1273 vaccine that participants received. The CDR3 covers 14 residues. From germline, CDR1 is LGHNA and CDR2 YSLEER. The V end was cut by 3 bases, the J end by 1 base, with 9 bases between. With respect to this clone: Its antigen is currently unknown.

TCRdb's copy holds only in-frame clones and misses some; the assay was immunoSEQ multiplex PCR. The sample has more than 35,000 clones; approximately 82% are singletons. This TCR was sampled from a human donor who received a COVID-19 vaccine. Some clones in this sample may be carry-over from other donors' samples. This chain connects TRBV4-3 to TRBJ1-1, with unresolved D. Sequenced material: CD4+ T cells from PBMCs cultured with HCoV-NL63 spike peptides, taken after COVID-19 vaccination. The CDR3 DNA sequence: TGCGCCAGCAGCCAGTGGAACGGGAACACTGAAGCTTTCTTT. Its protein product is CASSQWNGNTEAFF.